This is a list of T cell receptor beta chains from one sample in a study of shared clonotypes between healthy human individuals. Sequenced by immunoSEQ multiplex PCR; TCRdb stores in-frame clones only, minus some. The sample shows 2 million to 3 million clones, 80% to 95% of them seen only once. Sequencing was done on a sample of naive CD4+ T cells from PBMCs. These receptor sequences come from a man younger than 35 in good health. Some clones in this sample may be carry-over from other donors' samples. Each CDR3 is given with its conserved first and last residue. The order of the fields is CDR3 DNA, CDR3 protein, V gene, D gene, J gene, clone size. The D gene is left open where the match is weak. Size is omitted from some rows. Given values are once, few, many or a class for expanded clones.

DNA: TGCAGCGTAAGGACAGGGGGCGCGTCAGAGACCCAGTACTTC
CDR3: CSVRTGGASETQYF
V: TRBV29-1
D: TRBD1
J: TRBJ2-5
size: .

DNA: TGCGCCAGCAGCCAACTGTGGGTTGGACCCTACGAGCAGTACTTC
CDR3: CASSQLWVGPYEQYF
V: TRBV4-1
D: .
J: TRBJ2-7
size: .

DNA: TGTGCCAGCAGCTTGACTAGCGGGAGACGAACAGATACGCAGTATTTT
CDR3: CASSLTSGRRTDTQYF
V: TRBV7-9
D: TRBD2
J: TRBJ2-3
size: few

DNA: TGTGCCAGCAGCTTGAGGGGGGACACAGATACGCAGTATTTT
CDR3: CASSLRGDTDTQYF
V: TRBV11-1
D: .
J: TRBJ2-3
size: .

DNA: TGCAGCGTTGCAATTGACGGCAGCACAGATACGCAGTATTTT
CDR3: CSVAIDGSTDTQYF
V: TRBV29-1
D: .
J: TRBJ2-3
size: .

DNA: TGTGCCAGCAGCCAAGGCCAATCTAGCGGCCAAGAGACCCAGTACTTC
CDR3: CASSQGQSSGQETQYF
V: TRBV14
D: TRBD2
J: TRBJ2-5
size: once

DNA: TGTGCCAGCAGCAGTGGACGACTGAACACTGAAGCTTTCTTT
CDR3: CASSSGRLNTEAFF
V: TRBV6-1
D: .
J: TRBJ1-1
size: .

DNA: TGTGCCAGCTCACACCCAGCCTCCGGGACAGTTCCTCGGGCCAACGTCCTGACTTTC
CDR3: CASSHPASGTVPRANVLTF
V: TRBV18
D: TRBD1
J: TRBJ2-6
size: once

DNA: TGTGCCAGCAGCGTAGCTACTGGGGCAGGGTATGACTATGGCTACACCTTC
CDR3: CASSVATGAGYDYGYTF
V: TRBV9
D: .
J: TRBJ1-2
size: .

DNA: TGTGCCAGCAGCTTTGCGGGAGCGAGACTTTACGAGCAGTACTTC
CDR3: CASSFAGARLYEQYF
V: TRBV12-1
D: .
J: TRBJ2-7
size: .

DNA: TGCGCCAGCAGCTTGGTCGCGGGGAGCACAGATACGCAGTATTTT
CDR3: CASSLVAGSTDTQYF
V: TRBV5-1
D: .
J: TRBJ2-3
size: .

DNA: TGTGCCAGCAGCCCGGGGACAGGGTCAGAGACCCAGTACTTC
CDR3: CASSPGTGSETQYF
V: TRBV7-9
D: TRBD1
J: TRBJ2-5
size: .

DNA: TGTGCCAGCAGAACAGGTTACTACAATGAGCAGTTCTTC
CDR3: CASRTGYYNEQFF
V: TRBV11-2
D: .
J: TRBJ2-1
size: .

DNA: TGTGCCATCAGTGACCCCACACAGGGGGCGCAAGGAAACACCATATATTTT
CDR3: CAISDPTQGAQGNTIYF
V: TRBV10-3
D: TRBD1
J: TRBJ1-3
size: .

DNA: TGCGCCAGCAGCCAAGGGTATGGCGGAGGCACAGATACGCAGTATTTT
CDR3: CASSQGYGGGTDTQYF
V: TRBV4-3
D: .
J: TRBJ2-3
size: .

DNA: TGCGCCAGCAGTTTCGACGGGAACGGACAGCCCCAGCATTTT
CDR3: CASSFDGNGQPQHF
V: TRBV5-1
D: .
J: TRBJ1-5
size: .

DNA: TGTGCCAGTAGTACTGGGACTAGCTTAGAAAATGAGCAGTTCTTC
CDR3: CASSTGTSLENEQFF
V: TRBV19
D: TRBD2
J: TRBJ2-1
size: .

DNA: TGCGCCAGCAGCTCGGGACAGGGAGCTGGAAACACCATATATTTT
CDR3: CASSSGQGAGNTIYF
V: TRBV5-1
D: TRBD1
J: TRBJ1-3
size: once

DNA: TGTGCCAGTAGTATAGGGCCCGGCTCCTACAATGAGCAGTTCTTC
CDR3: CASSIGPGSYNEQFF
V: TRBV19
D: .
J: TRBJ2-1
size: .

DNA: TGTGCCTGGAGTGTACTCAGGGTTACTGAAAAACTGTTTTTT
CDR3: CAWSVLRVTEKLFF
V: TRBV30
D: .
J: TRBJ1-4
size: .

DNA: TGTGCCAGCAGCTGGAGGACAGGGGGTTTAGGGGAAAAACTGTTTTTT
CDR3: CASSWRTGGLGEKLFF
V: TRBV7-9
D: TRBD1
J: TRBJ1-4
size: .

DNA: TGTGCCAGCACCTACGGGGGGGCTAACAATGAGCAGTTCTTC
CDR3: CASTYGGANNEQFF
V: TRBV27
D: TRBD2
J: TRBJ2-1
size: .

DNA: TGCGCCAGCAGCTCCCCGGCTGGGGGTGGCTACACCTTC
CDR3: CASSSPAGGGYTF
V: TRBV5-1
D: .
J: TRBJ1-2
size: .

DNA: TGTGCCAGCAGGAAGCAAGGAGATACGCAGTATTTT
CDR3: CASRKQGDTQYF
V: TRBV28
D: .
J: TRBJ2-3
size: .

DNA: TGTGCCAGCAGCTTAGGGCAGAACTATGGCTACACCTTC
CDR3: CASSLGQNYGYTF
V: TRBV7-9
D: .
J: TRBJ1-2
size: once

DNA: TGTGCCAGCAGCAGACCCGGGACAGAGCACTATGGCTACACCTTC
CDR3: CASSRPGTEHYGYTF
V: TRBV7-9
D: TRBD1
J: TRBJ1-2
size: .

DNA: TGTGCCAGCAGTCCCCTTGTGAAGGGCGGTCTTGGCTACACCTTC
CDR3: CASSPLVKGGLGYTF
V: TRBV28
D: .
J: TRBJ1-2
size: .

DNA: TGTGCCAGCAGCTTAACAGCGGGGAACTACAATGAGCAGTTCTTC
CDR3: CASSLTAGNYNEQFF
V: TRBV7-3
D: TRBD2
J: TRBJ2-1
size: .

DNA: TGTGCCAGCTCACCAGGGCTAGCGGGAGCTGGAGATACGCAGTATTTT
CDR3: CASSPGLAGAGDTQYF
V: TRBV18
D: TRBD2
J: TRBJ2-3
size: .

DNA: TGTGCCAGCAGCAACCTGCGGTCTAGCGGAAGCTTAGATACGCAGTATTTT
CDR3: CASSNLRSSGSLDTQYF
V: TRBV2
D: TRBD2
J: TRBJ2-3
size: .

DNA: TGTGCCAGCCTCAACGCCCGGACATCCGGGACCCAGTACTTC
CDR3: CASLNARTSGTQYF
V: TRBV28
D: .
J: TRBJ2-5
size: .

DNA: TGTGCCAGCCTCGGACAGGGTGACGAGCAGTACTTC
CDR3: CASLGQGDEQYF
V: TRBV6-1
D: TRBD1
J: TRBJ2-7
size: .

DNA: TGTGCCAGCTCACCTGATTCCCGGGTGACCAGGAGCGGCTACACCTTC
CDR3: CASSPDSRVTRSGYTF
V: TRBV18
D: .
J: TRBJ1-2
size: .

DNA: TGTGCCAGCAGTTTTACGGGACAGGCAACCTACGAGCAGTACTTC
CDR3: CASSFTGQATYEQYF
V: TRBV28
D: TRBD1
J: TRBJ2-7
size: .

DNA: TGTGCCTGGGGGTTCTACTCCTACGAGCAGTACTTC
CDR3: CAWGFYSYEQYF
V: TRBV30
D: .
J: TRBJ2-7
size: .

DNA: TGTGCCAGCAGCTCCTCCTCCGGGACGAAGAGCTCCTACGAGCAGTACTTC
CDR3: CASSSSSGTKSSYEQYF
V: TRBV5-5
D: .
J: TRBJ2-7
size: .

DNA: TGTGCCAGCTCACCATTAGAGAACACTGAAGCTTTCTTT
CDR3: CASSPLENTEAFF
V: TRBV18
D: .
J: TRBJ1-1
size: .

DNA: TGTGCCAGCAGCATACCCGCCCCGGAGGAGTTCTTC
CDR3: CASSIPAPEEFF
V: TRBV7-9
D: .
J: TRBJ2-1
size: once

DNA: TGCAGCGTCGCAACAGGGTCCGGGGAGCTGTTTTTT
CDR3: CSVATGSGELFF
V: TRBV29-1
D: .
J: TRBJ2-2
size: .

DNA: TGTGCCAGCAGCCCACCCTCTGGAAACACCATATATTTT
CDR3: CASSPPSGNTIYF
V: TRBV9
D: .
J: TRBJ1-3
size: few

DNA: TGCAGCGCCGAAGGAGTTTCTGGAAACACCATATATTTT
CDR3: CSAEGVSGNTIYF
V: TRBV29-1
D: .
J: TRBJ1-3
size: .

DNA: TGTGCCAGCAGTTTATGGTCTGAGGGGCTAGCCAAAAACATTCAGTACTTC
CDR3: CASSLWSEGLAKNIQYF
V: TRBV28
D: .
J: TRBJ2-4
size: .

DNA: TGTGCCAGCAGAAAGCCACAGGGGCTTCAGCCCCAGCATTTT
CDR3: CASRKPQGLQPQHF
V: TRBV28
D: TRBD1
J: TRBJ1-5
size: .

DNA: TGTGCCAGCAGCTCTACCGGACCCTTCTCTGGAAACACCATATATTTT
CDR3: CASSSTGPFSGNTIYF
V: TRBV7-6
D: .
J: TRBJ1-3
size: .

DNA: TGCGCCAGCAGCTTGGTAGGGCACAATGAGCAGTTCTTC
CDR3: CASSLVGHNEQFF
V: TRBV5-1
D: .
J: TRBJ2-1
size: .